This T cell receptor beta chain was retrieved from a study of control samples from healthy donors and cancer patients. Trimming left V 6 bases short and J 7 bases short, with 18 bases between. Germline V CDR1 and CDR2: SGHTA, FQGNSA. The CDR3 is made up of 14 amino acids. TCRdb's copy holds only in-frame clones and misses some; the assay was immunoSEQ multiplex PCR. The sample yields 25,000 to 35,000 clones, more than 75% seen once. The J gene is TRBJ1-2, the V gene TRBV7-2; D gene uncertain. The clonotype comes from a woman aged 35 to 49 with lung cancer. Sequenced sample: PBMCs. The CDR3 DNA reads TGTGCCAGCAGTCTGGCCTTAGGAGATGGTGGCTACACCTTC. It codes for CASSLALGDGGYTF.